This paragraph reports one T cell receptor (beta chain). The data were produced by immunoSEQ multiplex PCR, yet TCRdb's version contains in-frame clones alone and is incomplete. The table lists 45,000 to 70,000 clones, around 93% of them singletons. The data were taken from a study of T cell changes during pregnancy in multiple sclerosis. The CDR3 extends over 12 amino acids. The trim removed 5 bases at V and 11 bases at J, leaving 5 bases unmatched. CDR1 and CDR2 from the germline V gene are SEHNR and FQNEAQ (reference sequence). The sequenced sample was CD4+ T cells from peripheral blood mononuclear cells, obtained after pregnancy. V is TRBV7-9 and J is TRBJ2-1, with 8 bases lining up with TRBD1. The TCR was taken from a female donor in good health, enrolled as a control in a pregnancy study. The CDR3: CASSGQGMKQFF. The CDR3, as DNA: TGTGCCAGCAGCGGACAGGGAATGAAGCAGTTCTTC.